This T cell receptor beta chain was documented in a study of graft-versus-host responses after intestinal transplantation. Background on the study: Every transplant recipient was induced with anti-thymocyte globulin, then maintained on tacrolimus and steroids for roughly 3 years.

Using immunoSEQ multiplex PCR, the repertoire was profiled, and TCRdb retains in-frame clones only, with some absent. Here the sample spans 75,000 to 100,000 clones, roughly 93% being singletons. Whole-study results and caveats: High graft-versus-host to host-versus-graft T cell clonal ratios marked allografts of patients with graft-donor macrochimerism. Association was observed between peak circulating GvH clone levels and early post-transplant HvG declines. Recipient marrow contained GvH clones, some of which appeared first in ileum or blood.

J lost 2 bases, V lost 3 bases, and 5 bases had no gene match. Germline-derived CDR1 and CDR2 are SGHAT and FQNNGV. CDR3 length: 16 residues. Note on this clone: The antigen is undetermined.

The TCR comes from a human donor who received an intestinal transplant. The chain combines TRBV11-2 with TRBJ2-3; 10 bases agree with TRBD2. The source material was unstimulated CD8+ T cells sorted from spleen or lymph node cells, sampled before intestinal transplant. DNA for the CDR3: TGTGCCAGCAGCTTTACACTAGCGGGGTCCACAGATACGCAGTATTTT. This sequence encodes CASSFTLAGSTDTQYF.